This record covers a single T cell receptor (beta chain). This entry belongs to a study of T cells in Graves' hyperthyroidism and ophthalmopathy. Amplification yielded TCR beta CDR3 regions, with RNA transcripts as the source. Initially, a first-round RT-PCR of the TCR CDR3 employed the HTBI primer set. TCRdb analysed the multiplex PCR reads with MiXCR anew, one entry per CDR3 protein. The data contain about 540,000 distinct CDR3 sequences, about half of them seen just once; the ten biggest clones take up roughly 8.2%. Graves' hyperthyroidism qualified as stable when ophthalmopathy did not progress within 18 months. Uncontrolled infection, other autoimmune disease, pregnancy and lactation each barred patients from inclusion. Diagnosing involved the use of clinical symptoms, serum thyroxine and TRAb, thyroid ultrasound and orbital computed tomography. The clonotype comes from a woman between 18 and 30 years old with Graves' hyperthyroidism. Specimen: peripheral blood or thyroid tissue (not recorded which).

Here the CDR3 reads CASSTPGTLEVGNTIYF. CDR3 in DNA: TGTGCCAGTAGTACACCCGGCACGCTGGAGGTCGGAAACACCATATATTTT. This chain uses TRBV19 with TRBJ1-3, with D hard to call. The CDR3 length is 17 residues. The V end lost 4 bases, the J end lost 4 bases, and 20 bases lay between the germline ends. From germline, CDR1 is LNHDA and CDR2 SQIVND (reference sequence).